The sequence of this TCR beta chain was determined in a study of response to subunit inactivated influenza vaccine. TCRdb reprocessed the RT-PCR reads with MiXCR, giving one entry per CDR3 protein. In the table there are roughly 650,000 distinct CDR3 sequences, roughly 15% of which are singletons. This clonotype showed up just a few times. Germline CDR1 is DFQATT and CDR2 is SNEGSKA (reference sequence). CDR3 size: 16 residues. The junction had 7 bases not matched to a gene; V was cut back by 6 bases and J by 4 bases. The starting material was PBMCs from blood, obtained less than 15 days before vaccination. This chain links TRBV20-1 with TRBJ2-1; 15 nucleotides align to TRBD2. This clonotype was obtained from a man in his fifties or sixties who received an inactivated influenza vaccine. As DNA, the CDR3 is TGCAGTGCCAGGGGGACTAGCGGGAGGCGATACAATGAGCAGTTCTTC. Translated, it gives CSARGTSGRRYNEQFF.